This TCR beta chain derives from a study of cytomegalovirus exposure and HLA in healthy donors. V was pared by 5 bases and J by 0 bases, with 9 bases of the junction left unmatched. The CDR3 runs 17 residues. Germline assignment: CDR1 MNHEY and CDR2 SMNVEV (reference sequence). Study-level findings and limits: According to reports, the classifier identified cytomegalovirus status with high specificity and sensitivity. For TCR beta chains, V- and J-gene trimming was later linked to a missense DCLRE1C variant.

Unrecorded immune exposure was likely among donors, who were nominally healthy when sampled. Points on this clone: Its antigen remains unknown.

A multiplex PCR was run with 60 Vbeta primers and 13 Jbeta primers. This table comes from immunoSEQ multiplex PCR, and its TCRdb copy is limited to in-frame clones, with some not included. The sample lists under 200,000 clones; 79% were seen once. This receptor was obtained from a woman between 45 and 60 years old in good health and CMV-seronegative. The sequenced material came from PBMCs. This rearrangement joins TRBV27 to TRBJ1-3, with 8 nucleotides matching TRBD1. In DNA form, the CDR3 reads TGTGCCAGCAGTCCCCGTGGGACAGGAGTCTCTGGAAACACCATATATTTT. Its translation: CASSPRGTGVSGNTIYF.